This TCR beta chain was identified in a study of shared clonotypes between healthy human individuals. Study-level information: Researchers assigned three CD4 naive, three CD4 memory, two CD8 naive and one CD8 memory plate to each donor. Broader study findings: Generation probabilities of non-shared clonotypes were lower (relative to those shared by all four donors). Rarefaction exposed incomplete sorted-subset sequencing despite large depth.

This clone was counted once. Its target is not known. Naive CD8 cells comprised CD45RO-negative, CCR7-positively selected cells, excluding terminally differentiated effector memory CD45RA+ cells. Donors, healthy HIV-negative adults, lacked recent acute infections or vaccinations. Profiled with immunoSEQ multiplex PCR; TCRdb holds only in-frame clones, not every one. The repertoire includes approximately 740,000 clones, 80% to 95% of them detected once, and around 24% sits in the top ten. The CDR3 contains 18 residues. V was pared by 3 bases and J by 0 bases, with 18 bases between. The V gene's germline CDR1 is LNHDA and CDR2 SQIVND (reference sequence).

This sequence originates from a man aged 30 to 39 in good health. V is TRBV19 and J is TRBJ1-3, with D hard to call. Specimen: naive CD8+ T cells sorted from blood. CDR3 bases: TGTGCCAGTAGTATGGAGCGTGAAGTCTATTACTCTGGAAACACCATATATTTT. This encodes CASSMEREVYYSGNTIYF.